This is a list of T cell receptor beta chains from one sample in a study of radiotherapy plus CTLA-4 blockade in lung cancer. Data came from immunoSEQ multiplex PCR; TCRdb stores just in-frame clones and leaves some out. The table lists roughly 57,000 clones, around 80% of them singletons. The specimen was peripheral blood, collected from a patient treated with radiotherapy plus ipilimumab. The receptors come from a human donor with non-small cell lung cancer whose response to radiotherapy plus ipilimumab could not be evaluated. The CDR3 runs from the conserved cysteine through the conserved F or W. A D gene is named only where the DNA matches it firmly. The size field is filled for only some rows; it gives once, few, many or a size class.

D gene	clone size	J gene	V gene	CDR3 DNA	CDR3 protein
TRBD2	-	TRBJ2-3	TRBV6-1	TGTGCCAGCAGGGGACTAGCTCAACGTACGGATACGCAGTATTTT	CASRGLAQRTDTQYF
-	-	TRBJ2-5	TRBV6-5	TGTGCCAGCAGTGATGAGCAGGAGGAAGAGACCCAGTACTTC	CASSDEQEEETQYF
-	-	TRBJ2-1	TRBV30	TGTGCCTGGAGCGGCGACACTAGGAGCGGGTTCTTC	CAWSGDTRSGFF
-	-	TRBJ1-2	TRBV18	TGTGCCAGCTCACCACCCATGGCGGGAGGCCATGGCTACACCTTC	CASSPPMAGGHGYTF
TRBD2	-	TRBJ2-7	TRBV28	TGTGCCAGCAGTTTATTGGGACTAGCGGTCTACGAGCAGTACTTC	CASSLLGLAVYEQYF
-	-	TRBJ1-2	TRBV7-9	TGTGCCAGCAGCTTCGACAGTTATGGCTACACCTTC	CASSFDSYGYTF
-	once	TRBJ1-1	TRBV7-8	TGTGCCAGCAGCCCACAGGCGAACACTGAAGCTTTCTTT	CASSPQANTEAFF
-	few	TRBJ1-3	TRBV4-1	TGCGCCAGCAGCCCCAGACAGTCCTCTGGAAACACCATATATTTT	CASSPRQSSGNTIYF
TRBD1	-	TRBJ2-7	TRBV30	TGTGCCCACCAACAGGGGGCCTACGAGCAGTACTTC	CAHQQGAYEQYF
TRBD1	-	TRBJ2-7	TRBV7-8	TGTGCCAGCAGCTTTGGAGACAGGGTCAACGAGCAGTACTTC	CASSFGDRVNEQYF
TRBD2	-	TRBJ2-5	TRBV5-1	TGCGCCAGCAGCTTGAAGCGGTGGGAGGGCCCTCGTTATTCTACTGAGACCCAGTACTTC	CASSLKRWEGPRYSTETQYF
TRBD1	-	TRBJ1-2	TRBV11-2	TGTGCCAGCAGCGCAGGGACAGGGCCCGGCTACACCTTC	CASSAGTGPGYTF
-	-	TRBJ1-1	TRBV7-9	TGTGCCAGCAGCTCCGGGGGGAATGAAGCTTTCTTT	CASSSGGNEAFF
TRBD1	-	TRBJ2-1	TRBV5-1	TGCGCCAGCAGCTTATACGGCCAGGGGGCCGGGAATGAGCAGTTCTTC	CASSLYGQGAGNEQFF
-	-	TRBJ2-7	TRBV27	TGTGCCAGCAGCCCCAACCCGACAGGCCCCTACGAGCAGTACTTC	CASSPNPTGPYEQYF
-	-	TRBJ1-2	TRBV25-1	TGTGCCAGCAGTGAATCTGGAGGGCTGCTGTTAGCTAACTATGGCTACACCTTC	CASSESGGLLLANYGYTF
TRBD2	medium-sized	TRBJ2-2	TRBV6-1	TGTGCCAGCAGTGAAGGGGACTACAATCCAGGGTTTTTT	CASSEGDYNPGFF
TRBD2	-	TRBJ2-1	TRBV13	TGTGCCAGCAGACAACGGGGGGTTTGGGACAATGAGCAGTTCTTC	CASRQRGVWDNEQFF
TRBD2	-	TRBJ2-7	TRBV4-1	TGCGCCAGCAGCCAAGCGGGAGGCGATGGATACGAGCAGTACTTC	CASSQAGGDGYEQYF
-	-	TRBJ1-1	TRBV6-1	TGTGCCAGCAGTAGCCGGGGTAGGCTTGACACTGAAGCCTTCTTT	CASSSRGRLDTEAFF
TRBD1	-	TRBJ1-1	TRBV10-3	TGTGCCATCAGTGAGTCGAGGGAACGAGAGGGGGCGGGCACTGAAGCTTTCTTT	CAISESREREGAGTEAFF
TRBD1	-	TRBJ1-1	TRBV19	TGTGCCAGTACCCTCGGACAGGGAGCATGGAACACTGAAGCTTTCTTT	CASTLGQGAWNTEAFF
TRBD2	-	TRBJ2-2	TRBV18	TGTGCCAGCTCACAACAGATGGGACTAGCGGCCACCGGGGAGCTGTTTTTT	CASSQQMGLAATGELFF
-	-	TRBJ2-7	TRBV28	TGTGCCAGCCGGGACACCCTCTACGAGCAGTACTTC	CASRDTLYEQYF
TRBD2	once	TRBJ2-3	TRBV18	TGTGCCAGCTCACCACTCACTAGCGGGGGAACAGATACGCAGTATTTT	CASSPLTSGGTDTQYF
-	-	TRBJ1-3	TRBV19	TGTGCCAGTAGTTTCCACTCTGGAAACACCATATATTTT	CASSFHSGNTIYF
TRBD2	-	TRBJ2-1	TRBV5-4	TGTGCCAGCAGCTCCCCCCAGCGGGGGGGCGCCTACAATGAGCAGTTCTTC	CASSSPQRGGAYNEQFF
TRBD2	-	TRBJ2-1	TRBV19	TGTGCCAGTACCCGATGGATGGCTAGCGGGAGGAATGAGCAGTTCTTC	CASTRWMASGRNEQFF
TRBD2	-	TRBJ2-7	TRBV2	TGTGCCAGCAGTCCCCGGGGGTCTAGCGGGAGGAGCTCCTACGAGCAGTACTTC	CASSPRGSSGRSSYEQYF
TRBD2	-	TRBJ2-5	TRBV7-2	TGTGCCAGCAGGCCCTCTGTGGCGGGAGTTTGGGAGACCCAGTACTTC	CASRPSVAGVWETQYF
-	-	TRBJ1-4	TRBV19	TGTGCCAGTAGTCAACAGTTTCAAAATGAAAAACTGTTTTTT	CASSQQFQNEKLFF
-	-	TRBJ2-7	TRBV28	TGTGCCAGCAGTGGAAACAGTCCCTACGAGCAGTACTTC	CASSGNSPYEQYF
TRBD1	-	TRBJ2-7	TRBV27	TGTGCCAGCAGCCGGCCGGGACAGGGTTTTCAGCAGTACTTC	CASSRPGQGFQQYF
-	few	TRBJ2-3	TRBV11-2	TGTGCCAGCAGCTTTTCATATACGCAGTATTTT	CASSFSYTQYF
-	-	TRBJ2-2	TRBV6-4	TGTGCCAGCAGAGATAGTAACACCGGGGAGCTGTTTTTT	CASRDSNTGELFF
TRBD1	-	TRBJ2-1	TRBV5-7	TGTGCCAGCAGCTTCATACAGGGGATGAATGAGCAGTTCTTC	CASSFIQGMNEQFF
TRBD2	-	TRBJ2-1	TRBV5-1	TGCGCCAGCAGCTTGCTACTAGCGGGAGGGGGGGGCAATGAGCAGTTCTTC	CASSLLLAGGGGNEQFF
TRBD1	-	TRBJ2-7	TRBV4-1	TGCGCCAGCAGCCAAGAGGACAGGCCCGTCTACGAGCAGTACTTC	CASSQEDRPVYEQYF
-	-	TRBJ2-3	TRBV21-1	TGTGCCAGCAGCAACCCCCCCGGTGGAGTCCTCGGATTCACAGATACGCAGTATTTT	CASSNPPGGVLGFTDTQYF
TRBD1	medium-sized	TRBJ1-5	TRBV30	TGTGCCTGGGCGGCAGGGGGGTATCGGCAGCCCCAGCATTTT	CAWAAGGYRQPQHF
TRBD1	-	TRBJ1-2	TRBV7-9	TGTGCCAGCAGCCTGGGACAGGACTATGGCTACACCTTC	CASSLGQDYGYTF
-	-	TRBJ1-5	TRBV19	TGTGCCAGTAGTTACAATAGCAATCAGCCCCAGCATTTT	CASSYNSNQPQHF
TRBD2	-	TRBJ2-5	TRBV5-1	TGCGCCAGCAGCTTGGAGACTAGCGGACAAGAGACCCAGTACTTC	CASSLETSGQETQYF
TRBD2	once	TRBJ2-7	TRBV5-6	TGTGCCAGCAGCTTTAGGGGACTAGCGGTGAACTACGAGCAGTACTTC	CASSFRGLAVNYEQYF
-	-	TRBJ2-1	TRBV10-1	TGCGCCAGCAGTCCTCATGCGGGTTGGCGGAACAATGAGCAGTTCTTC	CASSPHAGWRNNEQFF
TRBD1	-	TRBJ1-5	TRBV28	TGTGCCAGCATAAGACAGGGCGATCAGCCCCAGCATTTT	CASIRQGDQPQHF
TRBD1	-	TRBJ2-7	TRBV6-1	TGTGCCAGCAGTCGGACAGGCTCCTACGAGCAGTACTTC	CASSRTGSYEQYF
-	once	TRBJ2-2	TRBV7-8	TGTGCCAGCAGCCCAAACACCGGGGAGCTGTTTTTT	CASSPNTGELFF
TRBD1	-	TRBJ1-1	TRBV6-1	TGTGCCAGCAGTGAGTCAGGGGGCACTGAAGCTTTCTTT	CASSESGGTEAFF
-	-	TRBJ2-1	TRBV7-9	TGTGCCAGCAGCAGTAGGGGGTGGAATGAGCAGTTCTTC	CASSSRGWNEQFF
TRBD2	-	TRBJ2-1	TRBV11-2	TGTGCCTCCAGACCCGGGGGGGGCCTCAATGAGCAGTTCTTC	CASRPGGGLNEQFF
-	-	TRBJ2-5	TRBV7-2	TGTGCCAGCACCTTCCGCCAGGGGTCGGAGACCCAGTACTTC	CASTFRQGSETQYF
TRBD1	-	TRBJ1-4	TRBV4-3	TGCGCCAGCAGCCAAGTCCCGACAGGGGGTAAGGAAAAACTGTTTTTT	CASSQVPTGGKEKLFF
TRBD2	-	TRBJ2-1	TRBV5-1	TGCGCCAGCAGCTTGGAGGCGGGAGCGTATGAGCAGTTCTTC	CASSLEAGAYEQFF
TRBD1	-	TRBJ1-5	TRBV19	TGTGCCAGTAGTATCTCCAACAGCCCACAGACAGGGGGCCGGAGTCAGCCCCAGCATTTT	CASSISNSPQTGGRSQPQHF